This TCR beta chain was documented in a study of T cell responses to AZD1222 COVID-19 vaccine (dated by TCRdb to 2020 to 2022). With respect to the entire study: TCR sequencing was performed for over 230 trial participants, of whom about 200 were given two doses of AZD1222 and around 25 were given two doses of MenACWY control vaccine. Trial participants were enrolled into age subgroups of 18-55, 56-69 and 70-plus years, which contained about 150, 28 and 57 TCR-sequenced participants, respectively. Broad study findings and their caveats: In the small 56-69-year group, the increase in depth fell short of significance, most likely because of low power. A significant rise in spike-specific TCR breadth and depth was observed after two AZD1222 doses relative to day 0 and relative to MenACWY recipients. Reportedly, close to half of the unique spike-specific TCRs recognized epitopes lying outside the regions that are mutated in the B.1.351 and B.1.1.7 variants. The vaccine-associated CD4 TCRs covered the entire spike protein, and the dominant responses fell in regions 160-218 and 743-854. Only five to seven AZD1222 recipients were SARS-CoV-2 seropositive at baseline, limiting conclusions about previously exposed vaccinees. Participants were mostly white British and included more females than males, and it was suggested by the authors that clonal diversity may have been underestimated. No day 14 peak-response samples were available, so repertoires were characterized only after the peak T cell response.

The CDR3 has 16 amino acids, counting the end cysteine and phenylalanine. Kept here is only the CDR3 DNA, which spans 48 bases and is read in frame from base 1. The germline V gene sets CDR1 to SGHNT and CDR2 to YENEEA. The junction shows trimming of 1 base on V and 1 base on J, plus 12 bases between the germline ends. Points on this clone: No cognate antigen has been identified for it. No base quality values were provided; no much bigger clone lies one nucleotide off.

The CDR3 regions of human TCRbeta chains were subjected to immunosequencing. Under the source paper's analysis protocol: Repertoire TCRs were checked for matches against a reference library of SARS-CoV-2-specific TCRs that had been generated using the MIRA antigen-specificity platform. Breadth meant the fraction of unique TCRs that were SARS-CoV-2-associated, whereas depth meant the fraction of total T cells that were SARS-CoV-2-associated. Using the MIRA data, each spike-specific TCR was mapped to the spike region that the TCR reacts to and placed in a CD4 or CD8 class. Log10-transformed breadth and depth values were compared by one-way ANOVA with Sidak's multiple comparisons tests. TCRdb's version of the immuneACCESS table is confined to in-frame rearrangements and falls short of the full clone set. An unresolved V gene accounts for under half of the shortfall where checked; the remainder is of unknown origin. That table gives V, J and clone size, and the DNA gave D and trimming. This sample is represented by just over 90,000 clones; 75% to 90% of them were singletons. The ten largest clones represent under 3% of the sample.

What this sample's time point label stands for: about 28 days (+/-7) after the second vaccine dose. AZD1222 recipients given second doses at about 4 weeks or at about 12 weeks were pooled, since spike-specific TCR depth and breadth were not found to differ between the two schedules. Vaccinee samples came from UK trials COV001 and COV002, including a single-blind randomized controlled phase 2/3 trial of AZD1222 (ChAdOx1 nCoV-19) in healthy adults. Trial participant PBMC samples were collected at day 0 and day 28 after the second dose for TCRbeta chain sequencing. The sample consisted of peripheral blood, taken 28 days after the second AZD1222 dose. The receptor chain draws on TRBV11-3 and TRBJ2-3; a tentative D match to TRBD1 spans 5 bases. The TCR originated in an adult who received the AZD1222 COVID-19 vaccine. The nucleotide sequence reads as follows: TGTGCCAGCAGCTTAGGCCGATCACAGGGCACAGATACGCAGTATTTT. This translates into CASSLGRSQGTDTQYF.